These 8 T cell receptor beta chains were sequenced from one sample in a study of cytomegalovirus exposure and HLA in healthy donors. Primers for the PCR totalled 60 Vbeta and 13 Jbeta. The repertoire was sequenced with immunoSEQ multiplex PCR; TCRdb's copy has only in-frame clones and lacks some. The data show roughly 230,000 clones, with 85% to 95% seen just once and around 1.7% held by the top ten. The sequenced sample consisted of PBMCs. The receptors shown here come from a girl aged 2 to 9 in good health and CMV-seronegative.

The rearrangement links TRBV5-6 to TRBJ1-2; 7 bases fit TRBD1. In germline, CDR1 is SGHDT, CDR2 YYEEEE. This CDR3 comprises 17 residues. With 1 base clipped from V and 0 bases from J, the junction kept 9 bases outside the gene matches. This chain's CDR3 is CASSLSWTGTTNYGYTF. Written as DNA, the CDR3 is TGTGCCAGCAGCTTGTCTTGGACAGGAACAACTAACTATGGCTACACCTTC.

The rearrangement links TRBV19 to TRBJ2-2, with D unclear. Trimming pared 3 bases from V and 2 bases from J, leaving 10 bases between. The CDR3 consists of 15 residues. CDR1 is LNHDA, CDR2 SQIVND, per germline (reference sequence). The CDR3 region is CASSIRTFNTGELFF. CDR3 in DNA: TGTGCCAGTAGTATCCGTACTTTCAACACCGGGGAGCTGTTTTTT.

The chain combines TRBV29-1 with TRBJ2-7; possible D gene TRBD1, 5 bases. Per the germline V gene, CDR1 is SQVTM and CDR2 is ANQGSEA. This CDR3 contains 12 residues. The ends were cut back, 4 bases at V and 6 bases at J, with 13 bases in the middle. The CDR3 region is CSVVLGALEQYF. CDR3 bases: TGCAGCGTTGTCCTAGGGGCTCTCGAGCAGTACTTC.

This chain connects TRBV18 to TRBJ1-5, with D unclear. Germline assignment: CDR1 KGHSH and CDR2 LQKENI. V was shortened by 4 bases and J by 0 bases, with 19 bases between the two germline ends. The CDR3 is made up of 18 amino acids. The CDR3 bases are TGTGCCAGCTCACACGCGGAGGCCCTCCTAAGTAGCAATCAGCCCCAGCATTTT. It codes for CASSHAEALLSSNQPQHF.

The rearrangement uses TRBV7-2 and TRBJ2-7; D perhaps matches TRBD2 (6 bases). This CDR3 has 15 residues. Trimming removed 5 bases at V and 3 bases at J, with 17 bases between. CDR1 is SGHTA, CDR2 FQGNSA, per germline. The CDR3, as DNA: TGTGCCAGCAGCGGACGCGGGGAGATCAACTACGAGCAGTACTTC. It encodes CASSGRGEINYEQYF.

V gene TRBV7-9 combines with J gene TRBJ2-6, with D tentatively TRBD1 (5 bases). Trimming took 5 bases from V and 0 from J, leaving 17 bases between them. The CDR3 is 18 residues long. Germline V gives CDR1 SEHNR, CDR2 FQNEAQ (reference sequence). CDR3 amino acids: CASSLLGHPASGANVLTF. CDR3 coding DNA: TGTGCCAGCAGCCTATTAGGACATCCCGCCTCTGGGGCCAACGTCCTGACTTTC.

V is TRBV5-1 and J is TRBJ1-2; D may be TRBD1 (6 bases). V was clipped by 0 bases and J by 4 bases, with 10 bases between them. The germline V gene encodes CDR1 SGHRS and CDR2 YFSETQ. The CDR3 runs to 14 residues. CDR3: CASSLGQGIYGYTF. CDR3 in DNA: TGCGCCAGCAGCTTGGGGCAGGGGATCTATGGCTACACCTTC. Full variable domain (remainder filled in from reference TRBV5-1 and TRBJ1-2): KAGVTQTPRYLIKTRGQQVTLSCSPISGHRSVSWYQQTPGQGLQFLFEYFSETQRNKGNFPGRFSGRQFSNSRSEMNVSTLELGDSALYLCASSLGQGIYGYTFGSGTRLTVV.

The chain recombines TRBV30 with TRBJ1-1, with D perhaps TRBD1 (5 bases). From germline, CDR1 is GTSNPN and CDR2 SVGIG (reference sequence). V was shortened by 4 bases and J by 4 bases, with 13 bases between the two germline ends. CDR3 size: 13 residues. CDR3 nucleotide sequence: TGTGCCTGGAAAACAGGAGGGAGCACTGAAGCTTTCTTT. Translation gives CAWKTGGSTEAFF.